The 20 T cell receptor beta chains given below trace back to one sample, sequenced in a study of cytomegalovirus exposure and HLA in healthy donors (dated 2017 in TCRdb). Libraries were constructed by the immunoSEQ multiplex PCR assay. For the multiplex PCR, a mixture combining 60 forward primers for TCR Vbeta segments and 13 reverse primers for TCR Jbeta segments was used. The source is immuneACCESS, and TCRdb retained only in-frame sequences with V and J called. Part of the clones is not carried over; for the studies checked, unresolved V genes explain less than half of this, and the remainder is unexplained. Here the sample has around 170,000 clones; over 75% occur a single time. The ten biggest clones cover under 1.5% of the sample. Sequencing used PBMCs. These receptors originate from a man aged 50-60 years in good health and CMV-seropositive.

The gene calls are TRBV5-5 and TRBJ2-7, with D uncertain. There are 13 residues in the CDR3. Trimming cost V 1 base and J 3 bases, with 8 bases left between them. Germline lookup yields CDR1 SGHKS and CDR2 YYEKEE (reference sequence). The CDR3 sequence: CASSLSRIYEQYF. CDR3 nucleotide sequence: TGTGCCAGCAGCTTGTCCAGAATCTACGAGCAGTACTTC.

This clone was picked up a small number of times. This sequence joins TRBV7-9 and TRBJ2-2; 7 bases map to TRBD1. Germline-derived CDR1 and CDR2 are SEHNR and FQNEAQ (reference sequence). V gave up 3 bases and J gave up 8 bases; unmatched junction bases: 3. The CDR3 consists of 13 residues. The CDR3 spells CASSFTGEGELFF. The CDR3 DNA reads TGTGCCAGCAGCTTTACAGGGGAGGGGGAGCTGTTTTTT.

V usage is TRBV9 and J usage is TRBJ2-7; D possibly corresponds to TRBD1 (6 bases). V lost 3 bases and J lost 3, with 13 bases in between. The CDR3 sequence is 14 residues long. Looked up from germline, CDR1 is SGDLS and CDR2 is YYNGEE. CDR3 DNA sequence: TGTGCCAGCAGCGGACGGGACACCAGCTACGAGCAGTACTTC. Encoded protein: CASSGRDTSYEQYF. The full variable domain, with the rest looked up from reference TRBV9 and TRBJ2-7, is DSGVTQTPKHLITATGQRVTLRCSPRSGDLSVYWYQQSLDQGLQFLIQYYNGEERAKGNILERFSAQQFPDLHSELNLSSLELGDSALYFCASSGRDTSYEQYFGPGTRLTVT.

The chain is built from TRBV18 and TRBJ1-5; 9 bases agree with TRBD1. V trimming: 1 base; J trimming: 5 bases; junction bases outside the gene matches: 3. The CDR3 runs 15 residues. Looked up from germline, CDR1 is KGHSH and CDR2 is LQKENI. Here the CDR3 DNA reads TGTGCCAGCTCACCACGGGACAGGGATGATCAGCCCCAGCATTTT. Its protein is CASSPRDRDDQPQHF.

The chain links TRBV18 to TRBJ1-5; D uncertain. V gave up 1 base and J gave up 5 bases, with 6 bases separating them. The germline V gene has CDR1 KGHSH and CDR2 LQKENI. CDR3 length: 13 amino acids. The CDR3 spells CASSPLGDQPQHF. The CDR3 bases are TGTGCCAGCTCACCACTCGGGGATCAGCCCCAGCATTTT.

J is TRBJ1-3 and V is TRBV11-2; the D gene is possibly TRBD1 (6 bases). Trimming shortened V by 0 bases and J by 4 bases, and 10 bases separated the two germline ends. The CDR3 runs to 15 residues. Per germline, CDR1 SGHAT and CDR2 FQNNGV. The CDR3 region has the DNA TGTGCCAGCAGCTTAGAGGGACACATAGGAAACACCATATATTTT. Encoded protein: CASSLEGHIGNTIYF.

The chain is built from TRBV4-2 and TRBJ2-7; D may be TRBD2 (5 bases). Trimming removed 0 bases from V and 5 bases from J, with 14 bases in between. CDR3 length: 15 residues. The germline CDR1 and CDR2 sequences are LGHNA and YNFKEQ. The CDR3 spells CASSQDWPGRDEQYF. As DNA, the CDR3 is TGTGCCAGCAGCCAAGACTGGCCGGGAAGGGACGAGCAGTACTTC.

V gene TRBV5-6 combines with J gene TRBJ1-4; D unclear. The V gene lost 2 bases and the J gene lost 4 bases, with 9 bases spanning the gap. This CDR3 has 14 residues. CDR1 and CDR2 (germline): SGHDT, YYEEEE. This chain's CDR3 is CASSFGEINEKLFF. The CDR3 DNA follows: TGTGCCAGCAGCTTTGGGGAGATTAATGAAAAACTGTTTTTT.

The J gene is TRBJ1-5, the V gene TRBV7-6; tentative D call: TRBD1 (5 bases). The germline CDR1 and CDR2 sequences are SGHVS and FNYEAQ. V was clipped by 6 bases and J by 7 bases, with 13 bases between them. The CDR3 runs 13 residues. As DNA, the CDR3 is TGTGCCAGCAGTAAGGGGAGGTCCCAGCCCCAGCATTTT. Residues: CASSKGRSQPQHF.

The gene calls are TRBV4-1 and TRBJ2-3; the D gene is possibly TRBD2 (6 bases). Trimming shortened V by 1 base and J by 2 bases, and 10 bases separated the two germline ends. In germline, CDR1 is MGHRA, CDR2 YSYEKL. The CDR3 covers 15 residues. CDR3 DNA: TGCGCCAGCAGCCAAGCGGGACTTCTCACAGATACGCAGTATTTT. Its translation is CASSQAGLLTDTQYF.

This sequence joins TRBV18 and TRBJ2-7, with 8 bases aligning to TRBD1. Germline CDR1 is KGHSH and CDR2 is LQKENI. This CDR3 spans 13 amino acids. Trimming at V came to 6 bases and at J to 6 bases, leaving 7 bases not matched to a gene. The CDR3 DNA sequence: TGTGCCAGCTCCCCGACTACAGGGGGCGAGCAGTACTTC. Its protein is CASSPTTGGEQYF. Based on the CDR3 plus reference TRBV18 and TRBJ2-7, the full variable domain is NAGVMQNPRHLVRRRGQEARLRCSPMKGHSHVYWYRQLPEEGLKFMVYLQKENIIDESGMPKERFSAEFPKEGPSILRIQQVVRGDSAAYFCASSPTTGGEQYFGPGTRLTVT.

This clone has just one count. Other DNA sequences in this sample translate to the same CDR3. V gene TRBV7-3 combines with J gene TRBJ2-7, with D hard to call. From germline, CDR1 is SGHTA and CDR2 FQGTGA. The CDR3 consists of 15 residues. Trimming shortened V by 4 bases and J by 3 bases, and 16 bases separated the two germline ends. The CDR3 nucleotides read TGTGCCAGCAGCTCGCAACCCGGTGGTTACTACGAGCAGTACTTC. Translated, it gives CASSSQPGGYYEQYF.

V and J are TRBV6-1 and TRBJ1-5, with 7 bases aligning to TRBD1. With V trimmed by 3 bases and J by 0 bases, 8 bases remained unmatched. The germline V gene encodes CDR1 MNHNS and CDR2 SASEGT. The CDR3 runs to 17 residues. The DNA of the CDR3 is TGTGCCAGCAGTGACCGTGACAGGGCTTATAGCAATCAGCCCCAGCATTTT. Encoded protein: CASSDRDRAYSNQPQHF.

The chain has TRBV28 and TRBJ1-5; TRBD1 agrees at 8 bases. The CDR3 runs to 14 residues. From germline, CDR1 is MDHEN and CDR2 SYDVKM. Trimming removed 9 bases from V and 3 bases from J; junction bases left unmatched: 7. CDR3 DNA: TGTGCCAGTACGAGACAGGGGCACAATCAGCCCCAGCATTTT. This encodes CASTRQGHNQPQHF.

V gene TRBV5-6 combines with J gene TRBJ2-7; D might be TRBD1 (6 bases). Trimming left V 5 bases short and J 2 bases short, with 11 bases between. CDR1 and CDR2 from the germline V gene are SGHDT and YYEEEE. CDR3 size: 13 residues. In DNA form, the CDR3 reads TGTGCCAGCAGTTTACAGGGTCCCTACGAGCAGTACTTC. It yields the protein CASSLQGPYEQYF.

The count of this clone is one. This chain uses TRBV5-6 with TRBJ1-4; 8 bases fit TRBD1. This CDR3 is built from 16 residues. V gave up 5 bases and J gave up 4 bases; unmatched junction bases: 10. In germline, CDR1 is SGHDT, CDR2 YYEEEE. In DNA form, the CDR3 reads TGTGCCAGCAGTTACAGGACAGGGAATAATAATGAAAAACTGTTTTTT. This sequence encodes CASSYRTGNNNEKLFF. Full variable domain (remainder filled in from reference TRBV5-6 and TRBJ1-4): DAGVTQSPTHLIKTRGQQVTLRCSPKSGHDTVSWYQQALGQGPQFIFQYYEEEERQRGNFPDRFSGHQFPNYSSELNVNALLLGDSALYLCASSYRTGNNNEKLFFGSGTQLSVL.

The chain recombines TRBV7-3 with TRBJ2-2; TRBD2 aligns across 11 bases. Germline values: CDR1 SGHTA, CDR2 FQGTGA. This CDR3 spans 14 amino acids. The trim removed 5 bases at V and 5 bases at J, leaving 1 base unmatched. The DNA for the CDR3 is TGTGCCAGCAGCCGGACTAGCGGGACCGGGGAGCTGTTTTTT. This sequence encodes CASSRTSGTGELFF.

The chain uses TRBV25-1 and TRBJ1-4; tentative D call: TRBD1 (5 bases). This CDR3 contains 15 residues. Per germline, CDR1 MGHDK and CDR2 SYGVNS. V lost 3 bases and J 3 bases, leaving 11 bases between the germline ends. CDR3 sequence reads: CASSDPTEPNEKLFF. DNA for the CDR3: TGTGCCAGCAGTGACCCGACAGAACCTAATGAAAAACTGTTTTTT.

V gene TRBV27 combines with J gene TRBJ2-2; TRBD2 agrees at 7 bases. This CDR3 has 16 residues. With 2 bases clipped from V and 2 bases from J, the junction kept 5 bases outside the gene matches. Per the germline V gene, CDR1 is MNHEY and CDR2 is SMNVEV (reference sequence). Here the CDR3 DNA reads TGTGCCAGCAGTTTAGGCCTAGCGGTAAACACCGGGGAGCTGTTTTTT. Its protein is CASSLGLAVNTGELFF.

This clone has at least ten counts. The rearrangement joins TRBV15 to TRBJ1-4; 10 bases fit TRBD1. There are 17 residues in the CDR3. Germline-derived CDR1 and CDR2 are LNHNV and YYDKDF (reference sequence). V shed 3 bases, J shed 4 bases, and the junction held 8 bases outside the gene matches. The CDR3 sequence is CATSSLGTGELNEKLFF. CDR3 coding DNA: TGTGCCACCAGCAGTTTAGGGACAGGGGAACTTAATGAAAAACTGTTTTTT.